Below are 24 T cell receptor beta chains sequenced from a single sample in a study of OX40 agonist ivuxolimab in advanced cancers. The library was obtained by the immunoSEQ multiplex PCR assay. Here the immuneACCESS table is served through TCRdb, limited to in-frame sequences with V and J called. Missing clones are a known gap in these copies; in checked studies unresolved V genes cover under half, and the rest lacks a known reason. This sample holds 57,000 or so clones; less than 90% were observed only once. Around 3.4% of the sample comes from the top ten. The specimen was CD4+ or CD8+ T cells sorted from blood, collected in a trial of the OX40 agonist ivuxolimab. Source of these receptors: an adult with an advanced solid tumor such as melanoma, head and neck, liver or kidney cancer.

The V call is TRBV4-1, the J call TRBJ1-5; D ambiguous. Trimming removed 0 bases from V and 5 bases from J, with 5 bases in between. This CDR3 spans 13 amino acids. Germline V gene lookup returns CDR1 MGHRA and CDR2 YSYEKL. CDR3 amino acids: CASSQDEDQPQHF. Here the CDR3 DNA reads TGCGCCAGCAGCCAAGATGAAGATCAGCCCCAGCATTTT.

This rearrangement joins TRBV13 to TRBJ2-7, with 11 bases fitting TRBD2. Per the germline V gene, CDR1 is PRHDT and CDR2 is FYEKMQ (reference sequence). J was trimmed by 0 bases and V by 8 bases; bases with no gene match: 3. This CDR3 region has 14 residues. The CDR3 DNA sequence: TGTGCCAGCGGGACTAGCGGAAGCTCCTACGAGCAGTACTTC. Translating gives CASGTSGSSYEQYF.

V usage is TRBV2 and J usage is TRBJ2-7; a weak D match, TRBD2 (5 bases). The CDR3 length is 13 residues. Germline loops: CDR1 SNHLY, CDR2 FYNNEI. The germline V and J ends were trimmed by 5 bases and 5 bases, with 13 bases remaining between them. In nucleotides, the CDR3 is TGTGCCAGCAGTCCCAGGACTGGCGACGAGCAGTACTTC. Encoded protein: CASSPRTGDEQYF. Variable domain in full (rest from reference TRBV2 and TRBJ2-7): EPEVTQTPSHQVTQMGQEVILRCVPISNHLYFYWYRQILGQKVEFLVSFYNNEISEKSEIFDDQFSVERPDGSNFTLKIRSTKLEDSAMYFCASSPRTGDEQYFGPGTRLTVT.

V usage is TRBV9 and J usage is TRBJ1-2, with a weak D call TRBD1 (6 bases). V was clipped by 0 bases and J by 5 bases, with 14 bases between them. CDR3 length: 15 residues. Germline lookup yields CDR1 SGDLS and CDR2 YYNGEE. CDR3 loop: CASSVATGAQYGYTF. CDR3 bases: TGTGCCAGCAGCGTAGCTACGGGGGCGCAGTATGGCTACACCTTC.

The rearrangement joins TRBV28 to TRBJ1-4; the D gene is possibly TRBD1 (5 bases). Trimming stripped 4 bases from V and 6 bases from J, with 21 bases between. CDR1 and CDR2 (germline): MDHEN, SYDVKM. CDR3 length: 17 amino acids. The DNA for the CDR3 is TGTGCCAGCAGTTCTCCCTCCGAGGGGACCTTCTATGAAAAACTGTTTTTT. It specifies CASSSPSEGTFYEKLFF. Full variable domain (rest looked up from reference TRBV28 and TRBJ1-4): DVKVTQSSRYLVKRTGEKVFLECVQDMDHENMFWYRQDPGLGLRLIYFSYDVKMKEKGDIPEGYSVSREKKERFSLILESASTNQTSMYLCASSSPSEGTFYEKLFFGSGTQLSVL.

The chain couples TRBV30 to TRBJ1-6; no definite D call. V was shortened by 1 base and J by 5 bases, with 6 bases between the two germline ends. The germline V gene encodes CDR1 GTSNPN and CDR2 SVGIG (reference sequence). The CDR3 has 13 residues. The CDR3 bases are TGTGCCTGGAGTGGGTCTGATAATTCACCCCTCCACTTT. Its translation: CAWSGSDNSPLHF.

The chain employs TRBV7-9 and TRBJ1-3; D uncertain. The CDR3 is 13 amino acids. Trimming removed 6 bases from V and 4 bases from J, with 10 bases in between. Looked up from germline, CDR1 is SEHNR and CDR2 is FQNEAQ (reference sequence). The chain's CDR3 is CASSLNRGNTIYF. CDR3 in DNA: TGTGCCAGCAGTCTGAACCGCGGAAACACCATATATTTT.

As DNA, the CDR3 is TGTGCCAGCAGTAAGACAGGGTACCCTTACGAGCAGTACTTC. Protein sequence: CASSKTGYPYEQYF. The chain joins TRBV6-1 to TRBJ2-7, with 7 bases matching TRBD1. Trimming at V came to 5 bases and at J to 4 bases, leaving 8 bases not matched to a gene. This CDR3 comprises 14 residues. The V gene's germline CDR1 is MNHNS and CDR2 SASEGT.

The CDR3 DNA sequence: TGTGCCAGCAGTACTAGCACCGGGGAGCTGTTTTTT. Translated, it gives CASSTSTGELFF. The chain is built from TRBV2 and TRBJ2-2, with D possibly matching TRBD2 (5 bases). There are 12 residues in the CDR3. The V end lost 5 bases, the J end lost 4 bases, and 5 bases lay between the germline ends. Germline assignment: CDR1 SNHLY and CDR2 FYNNEI.

This chain connects TRBV30 to TRBJ2-1; D unclear. Trimming removed 8 bases from V and 6 bases from J, with 11 bases in between. CDR1 is GTSNPN and CDR2 is SVGIG in the germline V gene (reference sequence). The CDR3 has 11 residues. CDR3: CARQRSNEQFF. CDR3 nucleotides: TGTGCCCGCCAGAGGAGCAATGAGCAGTTCTTC.

The rearrangement joins TRBV18 to TRBJ2-1, with D perhaps matching TRBD2 (6 bases). The CDR3 has 15 amino acids. The V and J ends lost 3 bases and 9 bases respectively, with 18 bases between them. The germline V gene encodes CDR1 KGHSH and CDR2 LQKENI. The CDR3 reads CASSPITSPVSEQFF. The CDR3 region has the DNA TGTGCCAGCTCACCTATTACTAGCCCCGTAAGTGAGCAGTTCTTC.

This chain uses TRBV18 with TRBJ1-4; D remains unclear. The CDR3 consists of 16 residues. The V end was cut by 4 bases, the J end by 0 bases, with 12 bases between. Germline CDR1 is KGHSH and CDR2 is LQKENI. The CDR3 region has the DNA TGTGCCAGCTCACTGAGTTCCGGTGCAACTAATGAAAAACTGTTTTTT. This gives the protein CASSLSSGATNEKLFF.

Concerning this clone itself: Compared with germline, one end of the junction differs, possibly owing to a read error. The chain recombines TRBV7-7 with TRBJ2-5; 11 bases line up with TRBD2. Germline V gene lookup returns CDR1 SSHAT and CDR2 FNYEAQ (reference sequence). This CDR3 is 15 amino acids long. The CDR3 nucleotides read TGTGCTAGCAGCCCGCTAGCGGGGGGCACGGAGACCCAGTACTTC. Its translation: CASSPLAGGTETQYF.

The V and J genes are TRBV21-1 and TRBJ1-5; no DNA check was done on the table's D call, TRBD1. TRBV21-1 is marked as a pseudogene. This CDR3 region has 15 residues. The CDR3 loop reads CASHPTDRVGPSQHF. For the CDR3, the DNA is TGTGCCAGCCACCCCACCGACAGGGTCGGTCCGTCCCAGCATTTT.

The chain couples TRBV7-2 to TRBJ2-6, with a tentative D call TRBD2 (6 bases). The germline CDR1 and CDR2 sequences are SGHTA and FQGNSA. CDR3 length: 18 amino acids. Between the trimmed V and J ends, which lost 5 bases and 0 bases, there was a span of 17 bases. CDR3 protein: CASSPTPGGSSGANVLTF. For the CDR3, the DNA is TGTGCCAGCAGCCCCACCCCCGGAGGGAGCTCTGGGGCCAACGTCCTGACTTTC.

V gene TRBV6-1 combines with J gene TRBJ2-3; 8 positions agree with TRBD1. This CDR3 has 15 amino acids. Germline V lookup: CDR1 MNHNS, CDR2 SASEGT. V dropped 7 bases and J dropped 0; count of bases not matched to a gene: 6. The CDR3 loop reads CASTVTGASTDTQYF. In nucleotides, the CDR3 is TGTGCCAGCACCGTGACAGGGGCCAGCACAGATACGCAGTATTTT.

The chain recombines TRBV6-5 with TRBJ2-5; D is undetermined. This CDR3 has 13 residues. The V end lost 5 bases, the J end lost 1 base, and 8 bases lay between the germline ends. Germline lookup yields CDR1 MNHEY and CDR2 SVGAGI. The CDR3 spells CASSRAVQETQYF. CDR3 in DNA: TGTGCCAGCAGTAGGGCAGTCCAAGAGACCCAGTACTTC.

V and J are TRBV28 and TRBJ2-7; TRBD1 matches at 10 bases. V was clipped by 8 bases and J by 1 base; unmatched bases: 11. CDR1 is MDHEN and CDR2 is SYDVKM in the germline V gene. The CDR3 spans 16 residues. CDR3 sequence reads: CASSEKPGQGSYEQYF. CDR3 nucleotide sequence: TGTGCCAGCTCTGAAAAACCGGGACAGGGGTCCTACGAGCAGTACTTC.

The rearrangement joins TRBV11-3 to TRBJ2-1; no clear D. Germline-derived CDR1 and CDR2 are SGHNT and YENEEA. The CDR3 extends over 13 amino acids. V was cut by 6 bases and J by 4 bases, with 10 bases left in between. The CDR3 region has the DNA TGTGCCAGCAGTGTCACTGGGTACAATGAGCAGTTCTTC. It codes for CASSVTGYNEQFF.

The gene calls are TRBV5-1 and TRBJ2-2; D possibly corresponds to TRBD2 (5 bases). Trimming stripped 0 bases from V and 7 bases from J, with 13 bases between. Germline V CDR1 and CDR2: SGHRS, YFSETQ. The CDR3 covers 15 residues. Here the CDR3 DNA reads TGCGCCAGCAGCTTGGTTCCGGGGAAGAACGGGGAGCTGTTTTTT. It translates to CASSLVPGKNGELFF.

This clone occurred a few times. The chain links TRBV30 to TRBJ1-2; 9 bases align to TRBD1. The CDR3 contains 13 residues. The germline V gene encodes CDR1 GTSNPN and CDR2 SVGIG (reference sequence). After removal of 2 bases from V and 9 bases from J, the junction contained 7 bases not matched to a gene. The CDR3 loop reads CAWSPGQGRCYTF. The CDR3 coding sequence is TGTGCCTGGAGTCCCGGACAGGGGAGGTGCTACACCTTC.

The chain uses TRBV7-9 and TRBJ1-5; D perhaps matches TRBD1 (6 bases). The CDR3 covers 13 residues. The ends were cut back, 8 bases at V and 4 bases at J, with 12 bases in the middle. CDR1 is SEHNR and CDR2 is FQNEAQ in the germline V gene (reference sequence). The CDR3 here is CASARTVNQPQHF. CDR3 DNA: TGTGCCAGCGCCCGGACAGTTAATCAGCCCCAGCATTTT.

V gene TRBV10-3 combines with J gene TRBJ2-5; D ambiguous. Germline CDR1 reads ENHRY; CDR2 reads SYGVKD. The germline V and J ends were trimmed by 0 bases and 4 bases, with 3 bases remaining between them. The CDR3 extends over 12 amino acids. CDR3 DNA sequence: TGTGCCATCAGTGAGTCTCTAGAGACCCAGTACTTC. Protein: CAISESLETQYF.

This clone came up a few times. The chain has TRBV4-1 and TRBJ1-1; D gene unclear. V shed 1 base and J shed 10 bases, with 13 bases lying between them. The germline V gene has CDR1 MGHRA and CDR2 YSYEKL. There are 13 residues in the CDR3. CDR3 protein: CASSQVGPSSAFF. CDR3 bases: TGCGCCAGCAGCCAAGTTGGACCCTCCTCAGCTTTCTTT.